A single sample gave rise to the 25 T cell receptor beta chains below, sequenced in a study of blood T cell repertoires in COVID-19 (dated by TCRdb to the early 2020s). Library creation used the immunoSEQ multiplex PCR assay. TCRdb stores this immuneACCESS table with in-frame sequences only. Part of the clones is absent; in the studies checked, under half of the shortfall reflects unresolved V genes, and no reason is known for the rest. The sample has 80,000 or so clones on record, around 83% of them singletons. In total, the top ten clones hold around 36% of the sample. Input material: peripheral blood. The receptor set was obtained from a woman in her sixties or seventies with acute or convalescent COVID-19.

J is TRBJ2-2 and V is TRBV10-3; TRBD2 aligns across 11 bases. V shed 0 bases, J shed 5 bases, and the junction held 5 bases outside the gene matches. Per the germline V gene, CDR1 is ENHRY and CDR2 is SYGVKD. The CDR3 sequence is 17 residues long. The CDR3 loop reads CAISESQASGRTGELFF. Written as DNA, the CDR3 is TGTGCCATCAGTGAGTCGCAAGCTAGCGGGAGGACCGGGGAGCTGTTTTTT.

V usage is TRBV9 and J usage is TRBJ2-1; TRBD2 agrees at 8 bases. The CDR3 extends over 15 amino acids. Trimming cost V 0 bases and J 4 bases; bases outside gene matches: 3. Looked up from germline, CDR1 is SGDLS and CDR2 is YYNGEE. For the CDR3, the DNA is TGTGCCAGCAGCGTAGTCGGGAGGGATTACAATGAGCAGTTCTTC. This sequence encodes CASSVVGRDYNEQFF.

As DNA, the CDR3 is TGTGCCAGCAGTAGGACAGGGGGCGGCCACTCTGGAAACACCATATATTTT. Translating it yields CASSRTGGGHSGNTIYF. The chain uses TRBV2 and TRBJ1-3; TRBD1 aligns across 11 bases. CDR3 length: 17 amino acids. V shed 5 bases, J shed 0 bases, and the junction held 6 bases outside the gene matches. Germline-derived CDR1 and CDR2 are SNHLY and FYNNEI.

V and J are TRBV13 and TRBJ1-1; no clear D. Trimming stripped 5 bases from V and 3 bases from J, with 7 bases between. CDR1 PRHDT and CDR2 FYEKMQ come from the germline V gene (reference sequence). The CDR3 runs to 12 residues. CDR3 nucleotides: TGTGCCAGCAGCCCCAGGTACACTGAAGCTTTCTTT. It translates to CASSPRYTEAFF.

The chain is built from TRBV4-1 and TRBJ2-3; 8 bases are shared with TRBD2. CDR3 length: 19 residues. CDR1 is MGHRA, CDR2 YSYEKL, per germline. V was pared by 1 base and J by 2 bases, with 14 bases of the junction left unmatched. CDR3 in amino acids: CASSQGPIGREAPTDTQYF. The CDR3 nucleotides read TGCGCCAGCAGCCAAGGCCCGATAGGGCGGGAGGCCCCCACAGATACGCAGTATTTT.

The chain recombines TRBV5-4 with TRBJ2-7; D is possibly TRBD2 (7 bases). The CDR3 consists of 13 residues. Germline loops: CDR1 SGHNT, CDR2 YYREEE (reference sequence). Trimming took off 8 bases at V and 2 bases at J, with 14 bases between the two ends. This chain's CDR3 is CARGAGVAYEQYF. The CDR3 coding sequence is TGTGCCAGGGGGGCGGGGGTTGCCTACGAGCAGTACTTC.

The J gene is TRBJ2-2, the V gene TRBV5-1; 10 nucleotides agree with TRBD2. The V gene end was trimmed by 4 bases and the J gene end by 6 bases; junction bases not matched to a gene: 6. CDR3 length: 15 amino acids. The germline V gene encodes CDR1 SGHRS and CDR2 YFSETQ. The CDR3, as DNA: TGCGCCAGCAGCCAGGCTAGCGGGAGTCCCGGGGAGCTGTTTTTT. It codes for CASSQASGSPGELFF.

The gene calls are TRBV14 and TRBJ1-1; D gene uncertain. Trimming pared 0 bases from V and 4 bases from J, leaving 12 bases between. CDR3 length equals 15 residues. Germline V gives CDR1 SGHDN, CDR2 FVKESK. Here the CDR3 DNA reads TGTGCCAGCAGCCAAGACCGGGTCGATAGCACTGAAGCTTTCTTT. Residues: CASSQDRVDSTEAFF.

V is TRBV13 and J is TRBJ2-7, with 12 positions matching TRBD2. The CDR3 consists of 16 residues. Germline V CDR1 and CDR2: PRHDT, FYEKMQ (reference sequence). The V and J ends lost 0 bases and 5 bases, in that order; junction bases with no gene match: 5. This CDR3 is CASSLGTSGSGDEQYF. The CDR3 DNA reads TGTGCCAGCAGCTTAGGGACTAGCGGGAGCGGGGACGAGCAGTACTTC.

This rearrangement joins TRBV6-5 to TRBJ2-3; D call uncertain. The CDR3 sequence is 11 residues long. V gave up 6 bases and J gave up 6 bases, with 7 bases separating them. Germline V gene lookup returns CDR1 MNHEY and CDR2 SVGAGI. In nucleotides, the CDR3 is TGTGCCAGCAGACTCGGGGATACGCAGTATTTT. Residues: CASRLGDTQYF.

The chain carries TRBV7-8 and TRBJ2-6, with 13 nucleotides matching TRBD2. CDR1 and CDR2 from the germline V gene are SGHVS and FQNEAQ. The ends lost 5 bases at V and 0 bases at J; junction bases unmatched: 13. CDR3 size: 21 residues. The CDR3 loop reads CASSARTSGRTFFSGANVLTF. As DNA, the CDR3 is TGTGCCAGCAGCGCCCGGACTAGCGGGAGAACCTTTTTCTCTGGGGCCAACGTCCTGACTTTC.

This clone was detected only a few times. The chain joins TRBV5-1 to TRBJ1-2; 8 nucleotides align to TRBD1. The trim removed 2 bases at V and 6 bases at J, leaving 9 bases unmatched. Germline lookup yields CDR1 SGHRS and CDR2 YFSETQ. This CDR3 has 15 amino acids. The DNA of the CDR3 is TGCGCCAGCAGCTTCCAAACCTCAGGGGGCGATGGCTACACCTTC. Translated, it gives CASSFQTSGGDGYTF.

The genes are TRBV1 and TRBJ1-5. TRBV1 is a documented pseudogene. This CDR3 region has 16 residues. The DNA for the CDR3 is TGCACCAGCAGCCAAGATTTCGGGGTAATTAATCAGCCCCAGCATTTT. Translating it yields CTSSQDFGVINQPQHF.

The CDR3 DNA reads as TGTGCCAGCAGTGAATACAGCTCTGGAAACACCATATATTTT. This encodes CASSEYSSGNTIYF. The V gene is TRBV6-1, the J gene TRBJ1-3; D gene uncertain. The germline V gene has CDR1 MNHNS and CDR2 SASEGT. This CDR3 is built from 14 residues. Trimming stripped 2 bases from V and 0 bases from J, with 5 bases between.

This chain uses TRBV4-1 with TRBJ1-6; 8 bases map to TRBD1. Unmatched junction bases numbered 5, after V lost 1 base and J lost 9 bases. Looked up from germline, CDR1 is MGHRA and CDR2 is YSYEKL. CDR3 size: 15 residues. The CDR3 here is CASSQAGDRISPLHF. The DNA for the CDR3 is TGCGCCAGCAGCCAAGCAGGGGACAGGATTTCACCCCTCCACTTT.

The chain joins TRBV19 to TRBJ2-2; possibly TRBD2 for D (6 bases). Germline-derived CDR1 and CDR2 are LNHDA and SQIVND (reference sequence). V shed 1 base and J shed 0 bases, with 12 bases lying between them. The CDR3 runs 17 residues. The CDR3 DNA sequence: TGTGCCAGTAGTATAGGTCTCAGCGGGCCGAACACCGGGGAGCTGTTTTTT. Its protein product is CASSIGLSGPNTGELFF.

The CDR3 here is CASSELAGPGEQFF. The DNA for the CDR3 is TGTGCCAGCAGTGAATTGGCGGGCCCCGGGGAGCAGTTCTTC. The V gene is TRBV2, the J gene TRBJ2-1, with D maybe TRBD2 (5 bases). Trimming left V 2 bases short and J 10 bases short, with 15 bases between. The CDR3 contains 14 residues. CDR1 is SNHLY, CDR2 FYNNEI, per germline.

This clone was seen only a few times. This chain uses TRBV19 with TRBJ2-1; TRBD1 matches 7 bases. Germline V gene lookup returns CDR1 LNHDA and CDR2 SQIVND (reference sequence). The CDR3 runs 15 residues. V was clipped by 4 bases and J by 4 bases; unmatched bases: 7. In nucleotides, the CDR3 is TGTGCCAGTAGTAACCGACAGGGTTTTTACAATGAGCAGTTCTTC. It codes for CASSNRQGFYNEQFF.

The chain uses TRBV19 and TRBJ2-5; D is perhaps TRBD2 (5 bases). This CDR3 has 14 amino acids. With 3 bases removed from V and 3 bases from J, the gap between germline ends came to 11 bases. Germline values: CDR1 LNHDA, CDR2 SQIVND (reference sequence). In nucleotides, the CDR3 is TGTGCCAGTAGTATCAACGGGATGAAAGAGACCCAGTACTTC. Amino acids: CASSINGMKETQYF.

The V gene is TRBV7-3, the J gene TRBJ2-1; 11 nucleotides line up with TRBD2. This CDR3 is built from 15 residues. The germline gives CDR1 SGHTA, CDR2 FQGTGA. Trimming cost V 5 bases and J 7 bases; bases outside gene matches: 7. CDR3 amino acids: CASSPTSGSWNEQFF. In DNA, the CDR3 is TGTGCCAGCAGCCCTACTAGCGGGAGTTGGAATGAGCAGTTCTTC.

The chain employs TRBV20-1 and TRBJ2-6, with 7 bases matching TRBD2. The J segment lost 2 bases and the V segment lost 3 bases, leaving 10 bases of the junction unmatched. The CDR3 runs 17 residues. Germline V gene data show CDR1 as DFQATT and CDR2 as SNEGSKA (reference sequence). CDR3 DNA sequence: TGCAGTGCTAGTGGGGGGGGAGGGCGCACTGGGGCCAACGTCCTGACTTTC. It yields the protein CSASGGGGRTGANVLTF.

The rearrangement links TRBV6-1 to TRBJ2-7, with 7 bases that match TRBD2. J gave up 0 bases and V 8 bases, and 7 bases lay outside the gene matches. This CDR3 region has 14 residues. CDR1 and CDR2 (germline): MNHNS, SASEGT. As DNA, the CDR3 is TGTGCCAGCGGGGACTATGGGAGCTCCTACGAGCAGTACTTC. As protein: CASGDYGSSYEQYF.

This clone was observed a few times. The chain combines TRBV10-3 with TRBJ1-5, with 9 bases that match TRBD1. Looked up from germline, CDR1 is ENHRY and CDR2 is SYGVKD. There are 17 residues in the CDR3. V lost 2 bases, J lost 4 bases, and 9 bases stayed unmatched. The CDR3 nucleotides are TGTGCCATCAGTGAGACCGGGACAGGGAGGAGGAATCAGCCCCAGCATTTT. Encoded protein: CAISETGTGRRNQPQHF.

In this sample, this clone turned up a few times. The rearrangement uses TRBV3-1 (or the pseudogene TRBV3-2) and TRBJ2-3, with D maybe TRBD1 (5 bases). CDR1 and CDR2 from the germline V gene are LGHDT and YNNKEL (reference sequence). Trimming stripped 1 base from V and 2 bases from J, with 16 bases between. This CDR3 is built from 17 residues. The CDR3 region has the DNA TGTGCCAGCAGCCAAGGCCCCAGACAGATCTTCACAGATACGCAGTATTTT. Encoded protein: CASSQGPRQIFTDTQYF.

The chain joins TRBV5-1 to TRBJ1-3; a possible D gene is TRBD1 (5 bases). The V end lost 2 bases, the J end lost 2 bases, and 11 bases lay between the germline ends. The CDR3 has 15 amino acids. Germline V CDR1 and CDR2: SGHRS, YFSETQ. The chain's CDR3 is CASSLAGITGNTIYF. CDR3 nucleotides: TGCGCCAGCAGCTTAGCAGGGATAACTGGAAACACCATATATTTT.